The clone carrying this T cell receptor (beta chain) has a handful of counts. Its cognate antigen is unknown. This CDR3 comprises 14 residues. Germline V CDR1 and CDR2: SGHVS, FQNEAQ. V gave up 3 bases and J gave up 4 bases; unmatched junction bases: 5. Combining a sample-barcoded 5' primer with a J-beta primer mix, a second PCR ran for about 7 to 11 cycles. A tag from a template-switch adaptor with 12 random nucleotides marked each cDNA molecule. TCRdb ran MiXCR on the 5' RACE reads and lists one entry per CDR3 protein. The data hold 800,000 to 1,000,000 distinct CDR3 sequences, with about 48% observed a single time. This entry is derived from a study of blood T cells in healthy people across ages. Looking at the study overall: In model experiments, template switching was able to capture about one barcoded beta molecule for every two T cells that were present. Study-wide findings and caveats: In long-lived donors, naive CD4+ cell counts and diversity exceeded those of aged donors. Diversity estimates from one million T cells were considered underestimates.

The receptor was isolated from a man between 25 and 39 years old in good health. This chain uses TRBV7-8 with TRBJ1-2, with 7 bases that match TRBD1. Sequenced input: blood. CDR3 DNA: TGTGCCAGCAGCTTCCCCGGGACAGCCTATGGCTACACCTTC. It specifies CASSFPGTAYGYTF. Complete variable domain (other parts from reference TRBV7-8 and TRBJ1-2): GAGVSQSPRYKVAKRGQDVALRCDPISGHVSLFWYQQALGQGPEFLTYFQNEAQLDKSGLPSDRFFAERPEGSVSTLKIQRTQQEDSAVYLCASSFPGTAYGYTFGSGTRLTVV.